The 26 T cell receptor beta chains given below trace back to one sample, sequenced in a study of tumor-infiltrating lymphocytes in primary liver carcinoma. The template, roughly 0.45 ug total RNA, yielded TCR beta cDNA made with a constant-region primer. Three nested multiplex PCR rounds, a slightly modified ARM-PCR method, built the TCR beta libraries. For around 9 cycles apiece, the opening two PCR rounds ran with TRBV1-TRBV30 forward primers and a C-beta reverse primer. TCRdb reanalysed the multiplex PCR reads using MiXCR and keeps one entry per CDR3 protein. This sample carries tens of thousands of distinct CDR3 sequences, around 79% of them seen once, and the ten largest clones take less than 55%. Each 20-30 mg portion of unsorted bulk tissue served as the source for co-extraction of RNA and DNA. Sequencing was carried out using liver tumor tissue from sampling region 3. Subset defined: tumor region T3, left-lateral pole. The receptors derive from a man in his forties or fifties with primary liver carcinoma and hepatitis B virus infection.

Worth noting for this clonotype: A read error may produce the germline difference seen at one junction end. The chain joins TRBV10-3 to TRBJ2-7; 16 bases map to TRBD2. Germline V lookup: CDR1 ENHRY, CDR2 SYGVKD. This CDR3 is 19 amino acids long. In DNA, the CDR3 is TGTATCATCACCAAACGATCGGGACTAGCGGGAGGGTTATCCTACGAGCTGTACTTC. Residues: CIITKRSGLAGGLSYELYF.

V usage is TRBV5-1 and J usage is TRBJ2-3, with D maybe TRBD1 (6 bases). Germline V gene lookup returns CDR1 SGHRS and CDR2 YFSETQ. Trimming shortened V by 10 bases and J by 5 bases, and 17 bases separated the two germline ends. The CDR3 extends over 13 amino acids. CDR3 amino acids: CAGIWDKGDTQYF. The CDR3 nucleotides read TGCGCCGGCATCTGGGACAAGGGAGATACGCAGTATTTT.

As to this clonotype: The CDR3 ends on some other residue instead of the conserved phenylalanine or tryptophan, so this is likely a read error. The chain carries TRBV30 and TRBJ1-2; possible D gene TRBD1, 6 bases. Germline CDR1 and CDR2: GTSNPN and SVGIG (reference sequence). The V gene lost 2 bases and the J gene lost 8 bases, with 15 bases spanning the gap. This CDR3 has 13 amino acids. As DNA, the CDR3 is TGTGCCTGGAGTATTGATGGGGGCGGAGGCTACACCTTA. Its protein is CAWSIDGGGGYTL.

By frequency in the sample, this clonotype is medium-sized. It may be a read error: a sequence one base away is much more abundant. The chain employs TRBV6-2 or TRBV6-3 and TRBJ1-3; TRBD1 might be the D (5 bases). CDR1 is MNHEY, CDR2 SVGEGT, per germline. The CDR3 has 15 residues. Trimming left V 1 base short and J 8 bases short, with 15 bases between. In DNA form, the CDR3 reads TGTGCCAGCAGTTACTTGGGACCGTGGTCGGACACCATATATTTT. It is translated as CASSYLGPWSDTIYF.

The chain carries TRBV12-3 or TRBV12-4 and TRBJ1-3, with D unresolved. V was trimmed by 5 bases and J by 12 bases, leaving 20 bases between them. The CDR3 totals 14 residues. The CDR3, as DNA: TGTGCCAGCAGTCCGCACAGAGAAGGATACATCATATATTTT. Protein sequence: CASSPHREGYIIYF.

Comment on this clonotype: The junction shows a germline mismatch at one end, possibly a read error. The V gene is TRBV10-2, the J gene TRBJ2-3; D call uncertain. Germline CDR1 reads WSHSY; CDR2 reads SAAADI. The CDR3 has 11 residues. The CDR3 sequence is CANSGSDTQYF. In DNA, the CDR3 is TGCGCCAACAGTGGGTCTGATACGCAGTATTTT.

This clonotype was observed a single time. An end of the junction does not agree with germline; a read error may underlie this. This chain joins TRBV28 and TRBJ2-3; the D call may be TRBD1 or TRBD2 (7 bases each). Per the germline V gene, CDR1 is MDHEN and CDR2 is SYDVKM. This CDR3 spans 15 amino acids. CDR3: CASSSGGLSTYTQYF. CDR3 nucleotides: TGTGCCAGCAGTTCAGGGGGACTAAGCACATATACGCAGTATTTT. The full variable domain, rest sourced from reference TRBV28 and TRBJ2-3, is DVKVTQSSRYLVKRTGEKVFLECVQDMDHENMFWYRQDPGLGLRLIYFSYDVKMKEKGDIPEGYSVSREKKERFSLILESASTNQTSMYLCASSSGGLSTYTQYFGPGTRLTVL.

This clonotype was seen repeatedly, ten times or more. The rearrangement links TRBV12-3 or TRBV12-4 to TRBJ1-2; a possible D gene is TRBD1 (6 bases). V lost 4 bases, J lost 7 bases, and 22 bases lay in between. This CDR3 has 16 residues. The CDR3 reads CASSWRTPRGPFGYTF. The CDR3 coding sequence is TGTGCCAGCAGTTGGCGAACCCCTCGGGGGCCCTTTGGCTACACCTTC.

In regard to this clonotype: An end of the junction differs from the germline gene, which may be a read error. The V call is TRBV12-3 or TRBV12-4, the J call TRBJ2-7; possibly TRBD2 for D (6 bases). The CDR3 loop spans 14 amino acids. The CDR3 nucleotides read TGTTCCAGCGGTTTCCGTGAGACTCAACGGGAGCCGTACTTC. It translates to CSSGFRETQREPYF.

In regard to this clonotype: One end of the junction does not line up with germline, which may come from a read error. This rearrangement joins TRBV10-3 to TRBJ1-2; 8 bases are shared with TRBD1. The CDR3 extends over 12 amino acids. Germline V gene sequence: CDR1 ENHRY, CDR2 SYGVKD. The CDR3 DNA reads TGTGCCGTCAGTGACAGGGGTTACGGCTACACCTTC. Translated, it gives CAVSDRGYGYTF.

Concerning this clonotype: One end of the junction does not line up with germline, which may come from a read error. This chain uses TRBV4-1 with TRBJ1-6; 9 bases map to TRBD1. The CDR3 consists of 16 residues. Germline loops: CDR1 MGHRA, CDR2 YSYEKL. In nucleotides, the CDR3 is TGCGTCAGCAACCACCACCTACAGGGGGCGGATTCACCCCTCCGCTTT. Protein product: CVSNHHLQGADSPLRF.

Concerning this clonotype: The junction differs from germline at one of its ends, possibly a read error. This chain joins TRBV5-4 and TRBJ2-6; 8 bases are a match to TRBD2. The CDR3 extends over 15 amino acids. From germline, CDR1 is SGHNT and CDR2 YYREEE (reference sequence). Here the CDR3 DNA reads TGTGCCAGCAGCCTCGGACTAGCTGGGGCCAACGTTCTGAGTTTC. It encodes CASSLGLAGANVLSF.

The CDR3 coding sequence is TGCGCCAGCAGACGGGGACAGGGGATTGCATACGAGCAGTACTTC. It specifies CASRRGQGIAYEQYF. This chain links TRBV5-1 with TRBJ2-7, with 10 nucleotides matching TRBD1. The CDR3 runs to 15 residues. Trimming at V came to 5 bases and at J to 4 bases, leaving 9 bases not matched to a gene. Germline values: CDR1 SGHRS, CDR2 YFSETQ. Drawing the rest from reference TRBV5-1 and TRBJ2-7, the complete variable domain is KAGVTQTPRYLIKTRGQQVTLSCSPISGHRSVSWYQQTPGQGLQFLFEYFSETQRNKGNFPGRFSGRQFSNSRSEMNVSTLELGDSALYLCASRRGQGIAYEQYFGPGTRLTVT.

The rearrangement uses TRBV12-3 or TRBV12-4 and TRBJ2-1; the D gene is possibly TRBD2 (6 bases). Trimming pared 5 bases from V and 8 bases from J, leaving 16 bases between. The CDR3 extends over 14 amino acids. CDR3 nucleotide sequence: TGTGCCAGCAGTATTACCGGGACTTCGGATGAGCAGTTCTTC. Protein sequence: CASSITGTSDEQFF.

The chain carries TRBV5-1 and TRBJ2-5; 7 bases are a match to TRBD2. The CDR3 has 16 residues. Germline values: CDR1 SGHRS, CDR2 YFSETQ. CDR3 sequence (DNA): TGCGTCAGTAGCATGGCCGGGCGGGGGATCCAAGAGACCCAGTACTTC. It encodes CVSSMAGRGIQETQYF.

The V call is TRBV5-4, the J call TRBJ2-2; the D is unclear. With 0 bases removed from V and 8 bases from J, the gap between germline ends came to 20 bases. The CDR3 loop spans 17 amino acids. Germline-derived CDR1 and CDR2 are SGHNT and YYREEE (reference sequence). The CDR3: CASSLVARKGQGGELFF. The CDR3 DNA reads TGTGCCAGCAGCTTGGTGGCGCGGAAGGGCCAAGGTGGGGAGCTGTTTTTT.

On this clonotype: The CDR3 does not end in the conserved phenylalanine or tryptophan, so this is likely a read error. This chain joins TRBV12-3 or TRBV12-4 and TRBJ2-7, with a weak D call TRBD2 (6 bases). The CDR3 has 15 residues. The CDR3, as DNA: TGTGACAGCAGTATGGGGACTGGGGGGTCCTACGAGCAGTACATC. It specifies CDSSMGTGGSYEQYI.

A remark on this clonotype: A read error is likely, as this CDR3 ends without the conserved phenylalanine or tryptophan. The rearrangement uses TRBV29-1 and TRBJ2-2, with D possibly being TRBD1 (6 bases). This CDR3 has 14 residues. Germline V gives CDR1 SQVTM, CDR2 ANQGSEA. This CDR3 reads CRVRDNRITGELFL. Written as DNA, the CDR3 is TGCAGGGTTCGGGACAATAGGATCACCGGGGAGCTGTTTTTA.

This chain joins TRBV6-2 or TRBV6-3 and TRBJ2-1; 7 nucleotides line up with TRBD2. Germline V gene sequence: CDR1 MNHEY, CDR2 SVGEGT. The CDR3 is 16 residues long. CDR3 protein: CDYSPWGSGKVNEQFF. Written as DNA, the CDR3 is TGTGACTACAGTCCCTGGGGGAGCGGGAAGGTCAATGAGCAGTTCTTC.

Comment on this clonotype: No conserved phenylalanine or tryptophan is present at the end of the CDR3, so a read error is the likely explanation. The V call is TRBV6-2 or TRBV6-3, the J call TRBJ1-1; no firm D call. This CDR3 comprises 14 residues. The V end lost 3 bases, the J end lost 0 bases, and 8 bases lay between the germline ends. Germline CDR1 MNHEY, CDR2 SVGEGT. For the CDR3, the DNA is TGTGCCAGCAGTTATTCCCGGGTGAACACTGAAGCTTTCCTT. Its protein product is CASSYSRVNTEAFL.

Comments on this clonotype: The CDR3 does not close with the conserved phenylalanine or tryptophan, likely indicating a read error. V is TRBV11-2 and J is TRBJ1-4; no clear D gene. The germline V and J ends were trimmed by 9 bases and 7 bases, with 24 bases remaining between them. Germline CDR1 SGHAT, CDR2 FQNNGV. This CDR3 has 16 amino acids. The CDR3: CARSKTPGGTSEKLFS. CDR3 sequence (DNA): TGTGCCAGAAGCAAGACTCCAGGAGGAACAAGTGAAAAACTGTTTTCT.

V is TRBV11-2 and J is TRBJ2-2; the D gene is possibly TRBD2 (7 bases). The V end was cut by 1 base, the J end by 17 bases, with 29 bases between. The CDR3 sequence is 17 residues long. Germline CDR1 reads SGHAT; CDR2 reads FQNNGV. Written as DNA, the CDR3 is TGTGCCAGCAGCTTAGCATTAGGAGGAGCGAAGACCGGGGGGCTATTTTTT. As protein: CASSLALGGAKTGGLFF.

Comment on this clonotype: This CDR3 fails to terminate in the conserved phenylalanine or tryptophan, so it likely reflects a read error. CDR3 sequence: CASLPGTGYNEQYL. As DNA, the CDR3 is TGTGCCAGCCTCCCCGGGACAGGGTATAACGAGCAGTACTTG. The chain is built from TRBV6-5 and TRBJ2-7, with 9 bases identical to TRBD1. Germline V gene lookup returns CDR1 MNHEY and CDR2 SVGAGI. This CDR3 region has 14 residues. V was pared by 8 bases and J by 5 bases, with 10 bases of the junction left unmatched.

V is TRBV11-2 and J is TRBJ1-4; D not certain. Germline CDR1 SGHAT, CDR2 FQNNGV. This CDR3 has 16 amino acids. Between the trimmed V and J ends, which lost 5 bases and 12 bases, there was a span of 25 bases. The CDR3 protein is CASSKTSGGTNEELFF. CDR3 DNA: TGTGCCAGCAGCAAGACTTCAGGAGGAACGAACGAAGAACTGTTTTTT.

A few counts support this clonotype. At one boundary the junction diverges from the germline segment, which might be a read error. The CDR3 DNA reads as TGTGCCGGCAGTTTATCCGGGACTAGTGGGTTGAACACCGGGGAGCTGTTTTTT. Translation: CAGSLSGTSGLNTGELFF. The chain recombines TRBV12-3 or TRBV12-4 with TRBJ2-2, with 8 nucleotides matching TRBD2. CDR3 size: 18 residues.

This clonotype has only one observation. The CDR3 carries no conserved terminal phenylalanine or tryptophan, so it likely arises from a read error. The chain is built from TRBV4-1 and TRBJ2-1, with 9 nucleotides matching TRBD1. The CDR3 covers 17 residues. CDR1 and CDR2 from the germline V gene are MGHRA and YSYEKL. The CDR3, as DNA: TGTGCCAGCAGCCAGGGGACAGGGAGGAGCTCCTACAATGAGCAGTTCTAC. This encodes CASSQGTGRSSYNEQFY.